Listed below are T cell receptor beta chains from one sample, sequenced in a study of cytotoxic CD8 clonotypes in ibrutinib-treated CLL. Sequencing used immunoSEQ multiplex PCR; TCRdb keeps in-frame clones, though not all of them. The sample has some 200,000 clones; over 55% are singletons. This specimen was PBMCs, taken after 24 months of ibrutinib treatment. The receptors come from a human donor with chronic lymphocytic leukemia. CDR3s include the opening cysteine and the closing phenylalanine or tryptophan. The D gene is left open where the match is weak. The listing skips clone size in some rows; elsewhere it reads once, few, many or a size class.

cdr3_nt cdr3_aa clone_size j_call v_call d_call
TGTGCCAGCGATCAGCTTGGGGCCAACGTCCTGACTTTC CASDQLGANVLTF NA TRBJ2-6 TRBV5-4 NA
TGTGCCAGCAGCGGACAGGAAACGAACACTGAAGCTTTCTTT CASSGQETNTEAFF NA TRBJ1-1 TRBV7-9 TRBD1
TGTGCCAGCAGCTTGGCCAGACTGAACACTGAAGCTTTCTTT CASSLARLNTEAFF once TRBJ1-1 TRBV5-4 NA
TGTGCCAGCAGTGAAACAACAGGTTTTGTCACAGATACGCAGTATTTT CASSETTGFVTDTQYF NA TRBJ2-3 TRBV25-1 NA
TGTGCCAGCAGTGTGCGGGTGGGTGCAGATACGCAGTATTTT CASSVRVGADTQYF NA TRBJ2-3 TRBV6-5 NA
TGTGCCAGCAGTTTACAGGGACAGGGGGCGTACGAGCAGTACTTC CASSLQGQGAYEQYF NA TRBJ2-7 TRBV6-5 TRBD1
TGTGCCAGCAGCCCGCCGACAGGGGGATACTCCTACGAGCAGTACTTC CASSPPTGGYSYEQYF once TRBJ2-7 TRBV7-2 TRBD1
TGTGCCAGCAGGCCCGGGACTACCCTCGGAGAGCAGTTCTTC CASRPGTTLGEQFF NA TRBJ2-1 TRBV14 TRBD2
TGTGCCAGCAGCTTAGGTCGGGGACTGTTTTTT CASSLGRGLFF NA TRBJ1-4 TRBV13 NA
TGCAGCGTTATCGGACTAGTATCACCCAATGAGCAGTTCTTC CSVIGLVSPNEQFF NA TRBJ2-1 TRBV29-1 TRBD2
TGTGCCAGCAGTCTGGACAGGGTCCGGGGCAATGAGCAGTTCTTC CASSLDRVRGNEQFF NA TRBJ2-1 TRBV27 TRBD1
TGTGCCACCAGCAGACCTGACAGGGTAGGGGAGACCCAGTACTTC CATSRPDRVGETQYF NA TRBJ2-5 TRBV15 TRBD1
TGCGCCAGCAGCTATATTCCAGACAGGGACCCCGGGGAGCTGTTTTTT CASSYIPDRDPGELFF once TRBJ2-2 TRBV4-1 TRBD1
TGTGCCAGCAGCTTGCTAGGACAGCCCCAGCATTTT CASSLLGQPQHF few TRBJ1-5 TRBV5-6 NA
TGTGCCAGCAGCTTAGGACGAACAATTAGCGATGAGCAGTTCTTC CASSLGRTISDEQFF NA TRBJ2-1 TRBV11-3 NA
TGTGCCAGCAGCCCCTGGGGGGGGACAGGGGCAGATACGCAGTATTTT CASSPWGGTGADTQYF NA TRBJ2-3 TRBV7-3 TRBD1
TGTGCCAGCAGCCGGACAGGGCTTGATAACTATGGCTACACCTTC CASSRTGLDNYGYTF NA TRBJ1-2 TRBV7-9 TRBD1
TGTGCCAGCAGGGCGGGATTCTACGAGCAGTACTTC CASRAGFYEQYF NA TRBJ2-7 TRBV27 NA
TGCGCCAGCAGCCAAGAGGGCAGGGTCTACCAAGAGACCCAGTACTTC CASSQEGRVYQETQYF NA TRBJ2-5 TRBV4-1 NA
TGTGCCAGCAGTCCGAGCGGGAGTGTGGCAGATACGCAGTATTTT CASSPSGSVADTQYF NA TRBJ2-3 TRBV5-6 TRBD2
TGTGCCAGCAGTGGTAGGACAGGGGAGTATAGCAATCAGCCCCAGCATTTT CASSGRTGEYSNQPQHF NA TRBJ1-5 TRBV25-1 TRBD1
TGTGCCAGCAGTGAGTCGATAGCGGTCTCCTACGAGCAGTACTTC CASSESIAVSYEQYF NA TRBJ2-7 TRBV6-1 NA
TGTGCCAGCAGGCTCGTGACAGTATCGTATGAAAAACTGTTTTTT CASRLVTVSYEKLFF NA TRBJ1-4 TRBV6-5 NA
TGTGCCAGCAGCGCGGGGACTAGCGGGAAACAGTTCTTC CASSAGTSGKQFF NA TRBJ2-1 TRBV7-9 TRBD2
TGTGCCAGCAGCCCCCCGGGACAGGTTCTAGAGCAGTACTTC CASSPPGQVLEQYF NA TRBJ2-7 TRBV27 TRBD1
TGTGCCAGCAGCGTAGTTGGACTAGGCAATGAGCAGTTCTTC CASSVVGLGNEQFF NA TRBJ2-1 TRBV9 TRBD2
TGTGCCAGCTCACCTTTCGGACTAGCGGGCCGCTACGAGCAGTACTTC CASSPFGLAGRYEQYF NA TRBJ2-7 TRBV18 TRBD2
TGTGCCAGTTTTCCTAGCGGGACGGGAAACTATGGCTACACCTTC CASFPSGTGNYGYTF NA TRBJ1-2 TRBV28 NA
TGTGCCAGCAGTAGGACTAGCGGAAGCACAGATACGCAGTATTTT CASSRTSGSTDTQYF NA TRBJ2-3 TRBV28 TRBD2
TGTGCCAGCAGCTTATCGGGCCAGCTAGCGTCCAATGAGCAGTTCTTC CASSLSGQLASNEQFF NA TRBJ2-1 TRBV7-3 NA
TGCAGCGTTTCGGGACTAGCGGGTATAGCCGGGGAGCTGTTTTTT CSVSGLAGIAGELFF few TRBJ2-2 TRBV29-1 TRBD2
TGTGCCAGCAGCTCGGAGCCCCGGACAGGGTTTCAGGCCCAGTACTTC CASSSEPRTGFQAQYF NA TRBJ2-5 TRBV11-2 TRBD1
TGTGCCAGCAGTTATTTCGCCCGAGGGGAAAGTCAGCCCCAGCATTTT CASSYFARGESQPQHF NA TRBJ1-5 TRBV6-6 NA
TGCGCCAGCAGCCCCCGGGTCCAAGCTAGCACAGATACGCAGTATTTT CASSPRVQASTDTQYF NA TRBJ2-3 TRBV5-1 NA
TGTGCCAGCAGCTGGGAAAAGAGGGGGACAGGGTACACTGAAGCTTTCTTT CASSWEKRGTGYTEAFF NA TRBJ1-1 TRBV7-6 TRBD1
TGTGCCAGCAGTTTTAAGGCAGTAGCTTTCTTT CASSFKAVAFF NA TRBJ1-1 TRBV28 NA
TGCAGCGTCTTCTGGAGGAGGGGGTCTAAAGATGAAAAACTGTTTTTT CSVFWRRGSKDEKLFF NA TRBJ1-4 TRBV29-1 NA
TGTGCCTGGTCCATAGGACTAGCGGGAGGGAATTTTTTCGATGAGCAGTTCTTC CAWSIGLAGGNFFDEQFF NA TRBJ2-1 TRBV30 TRBD2
TGCGCCAGCAGCCGTTGGCCTGAGGCTAGCGGGAGTAACGAGCAGTACTTC CASSRWPEASGSNEQYF NA TRBJ2-7 TRBV5-1 TRBD2
TGTGCCAGCAGTGAGGCGCAGTATTTT CASSEAQYF NA TRBJ2-3 TRBV6-5 NA
TGTGCCAGCCACCTTAACGGGGGACGCACAGATACGCAGTATTTT CASHLNGGRTDTQYF NA TRBJ2-3 TRBV7-2 NA
TGTGCCAGCAGCTTATCATATAACACTGAAGCTTTCTTT CASSLSYNTEAFF NA TRBJ1-1 TRBV7-3 NA
TGTGCCAGCGCTAAACTGGTTGGGAGCACAGATACGCAGTATTTT CASAKLVGSTDTQYF NA TRBJ2-3 TRBV2 NA
TGTGCCAGCAGTCTCGGGACAGGGGGCACAGATACGCAGTATTTT CASSLGTGGTDTQYF few TRBJ2-3 TRBV5-4 TRBD1
TGCGCCAGCAGCTTGTCAACTGAAGCTTTCTTT CASSLSTEAFF few TRBJ1-1 TRBV5-1 NA
TGCGCCAGCAGCCCGGACGGGGTCCGGAGCACCGGGGAGCTGTTTTTT CASSPDGVRSTGELFF few TRBJ2-2 TRBV5-1 NA
TGTGCCAGCAGCTTAGGTCCGGGTCAGAACACTGAAGCTTTCTTT CASSLGPGQNTEAFF NA TRBJ1-1 TRBV11-2 NA
TGTGCCTGGAGTGTACTCGGGACTGCAACTGAAGCTTTCTTT CAWSVLGTATEAFF few TRBJ1-1 TRBV30 NA
TGTGCCAGCTCACCAGTTGGGGGGTCTAACTACGAGCAGTACTTC CASSPVGGSNYEQYF once TRBJ2-7 TRBV18 NA
TGTGCCAGCAGCTTAGGATGGGACAGGGAGAACACTGAAGCTTTCTTT CASSLGWDRENTEAFF NA TRBJ1-1 TRBV11-3 TRBD1
TGTGCCAGCAGCCCGCGGGGACTCACAGATACGCAGTATTTT CASSPRGLTDTQYF NA TRBJ2-3 TRBV11-2 NA
TGTGCCAGCACCCCCGATGGACTGGCCCAGGGCGAGCAGTACTTC CASTPDGLAQGEQYF NA TRBJ2-7 TRBV9 NA